This TCR beta chain was recovered during a study of lymphopenia after photon versus proton radiotherapy. Sequencing was performed with immunoSEQ multiplex PCR; in TCRdb, only in-frame clones are kept and a portion is missing. The data contain about 3,800 clones, roughly 70% of them seen just once; the ten biggest clones take up 50% to 65%. The length of the CDR3 is 15 residues. Trimming pared 8 bases from V and 0 bases from J, leaving 11 bases between. Germline CDR1 reads MDHEN; CDR2 reads SYDVKM. The material sequenced was peripheral blood, taken from a patient treated with proton-based radiotherapy. The sequence came from a man aged 80 or over with esophageal cancer. This chain uses TRBV28 with TRBJ2-6; D ambiguous. The CDR3 nucleotides read TGTGCCAGCGATTCGGCTAGCTCTGGGGCCAACGTCCTGACTTTC. Protein: CASDSASSGANVLTF.